This T cell receptor (beta chain) was sequenced during a study of blood T cell repertoires in COVID-19. Across the study: From T cells, B-cell-depleted T cells, or PBMCs came the material, which was cDNA or gDNA.

Clones were read by immunoSEQ multiplex PCR, and TCRdb kept only the in-frame ones, dropping some. The table lists tens of thousands of clones, around 82% of them singletons, with over 4.5% in the top ten. Germline V gene data show CDR1 as MRHNA and CDR2 as SNTAGT. The CDR3 runs to 16 residues. V lost 5 bases, J lost 5 bases, and 9 bases stayed unmatched. The sequenced material came from peripheral blood. The chain has TRBV6-4 and TRBJ2-5, with 12 bases aligning to TRBD2. The source is a human donor in a cohort sampled during active COVID-19. CDR3 DNA: TGTGCCAGCAGTCCCTCTAGCGGGGGGGCCTTGGAGACCCAGTACTTC. It codes for CASSPSSGGALETQYF.